A single sample is the source of the 16 T cell receptor beta chains below, sequenced in a study of T cell responses to AZD1222 COVID-19 vaccine. Clones were sequenced by immunoSEQ multiplex PCR, and TCRdb holds only the in-frame ones, with some missing. The sample yields roughly 100,000 clones, about 86% seen once. The sample here was peripheral blood, taken on day 0 of AZD1222 vaccination. The receptors stem from an adult in good health.

CDR3 bases: TGTGCCAGCAGCTTAGCGTTGGCCCTTGGAGATGGCTACACCTTC. It specifies CASSLALALGDGYTF. The rearrangement uses TRBV7-9 and TRBJ1-2; D unresolved. Per the germline V gene, CDR1 is SEHNR and CDR2 is FQNEAQ (reference sequence). The CDR3 has 15 amino acids. V dropped 0 bases and J dropped 6 bases, with 14 bases sitting between them.

The J gene is TRBJ2-5, the V gene TRBV24-1; D may be TRBD1 (6 bases). Germline lookup yields CDR1 KGHDR and CDR2 SFDVKD. V lost 11 bases to trimming and J lost 4 bases, with 16 bases between them. The CDR3 runs to 13 residues. As DNA, the CDR3 is TGTGCCATCGCCACCGGGACAACAGAGACCCAGTACTTC. Protein product: CAIATGTTETQYF.

The chain couples TRBV7-2 to TRBJ1-1, with D hard to call. Germline loops: CDR1 SGHTA, CDR2 FQGNSA. Trimming stripped 2 bases from V and 1 base from J, with 8 bases between. The CDR3 is made up of 14 amino acids. The CDR3 sequence: CASSLPGSNTEAFF. For the CDR3, the DNA is TGTGCCAGCAGCTTACCGGGATCGAACACTGAAGCTTTCTTT.

The rearrangement joins TRBV25-1 to TRBJ1-1; 10 positions match TRBD1. Per germline, CDR1 MGHDK and CDR2 SYGVNS. The CDR3 runs to 18 residues. The V gene end was trimmed by 3 bases and the J gene end by 0 bases; junction bases not matched to a gene: 10. DNA of the CDR3: TGTGCCAGCAGTGACTCCACGGGACAGGGGATCATGAACACTGAAGCTTTCTTT. Translation gives CASSDSTGQGIMNTEAFF.

V usage is TRBV3-1 (or the pseudogene TRBV3-2) and J usage is TRBJ2-1; unclear D gene. V lost 0 bases and J 10 bases, leaving 10 bases between the germline ends. This CDR3 is built from 13 residues. The germline CDR1 and CDR2 sequences are LGHDT and YNNKEL (reference sequence). CDR3 bases: TGTGCCAGCAGCCAAGAGTTATCGAAAGAGCAGTTCTTC. Amino acids: CASSQELSKEQFF.

This clone appeared a few times. The chain combines TRBV7-2 with TRBJ1-5; tentatively, D is TRBD1 (5 bases). The CDR3 is 16 residues long. Deletions cut 4 bases from V and 8 bases from J, with 21 bases between. The germline V gene has CDR1 SGHTA and CDR2 FQGNSA. CDR3 DNA sequence: TGTGCCAGCAGCTCCAGAGTTGGAGGGGCCCCTGAGCCCCAGCATTTT. Protein product: CASSSRVGGAPEPQHF.

Only one count was recorded for this clone. The chain combines TRBV2 with TRBJ1-6; 7 bases map to TRBD1. J was trimmed by 4 bases and V by 2 bases; bases with no gene match: 8. CDR1 and CDR2 from the germline V gene are SNHLY and FYNNEI. The CDR3 totals 17 residues. CDR3 sequence: CASSEIPTGPYNSPLHF. The CDR3 DNA reads TGTGCCAGCAGTGAAATCCCGACAGGGCCATATAATTCACCCCTCCACTTT.

The chain is built from TRBV7-9 and TRBJ1-1, with TRBD1 matching over 10 bases. CDR3 length: 15 residues. After removal of 1 base from V and 3 bases from J, the junction contained 2 bases not matched to a gene. Germline V CDR1 and CDR2: SEHNR, FQNEAQ (reference sequence). For the CDR3, the DNA is TGTGCCAGCAGCTTAGGGGGACAGGGGTACACTGAAGCTTTCTTT. Residues: CASSLGGQGYTEAFF.

The V and J genes are TRBV4-2 and TRBJ1-1, with D perhaps TRBD1 (5 bases). The CDR3 spans 14 residues. V was clipped by 0 bases and J by 8 bases, with 13 bases between them. Germline V gene data show CDR1 as LGHNA and CDR2 as YNFKEQ. In DNA form, the CDR3 reads TGTGCCAGCAGCCAAGATCGCCGGGGCGAAGAAGCTTTCTTT. It is translated as CASSQDRRGEEAFF.

This chain connects TRBV4-3 to TRBJ2-5, with 8 bases identical to TRBD2. Germline CDR1 and CDR2: LGHNA and YSLEER. This CDR3 spans 17 amino acids. The junction had 7 bases not matched to a gene; V was cut back by 0 bases and J by 1 base. CDR3 in DNA: TGCGCCAGCAGCCAAGATCGAGCGGGGGAGGGCCAAGAGACCCAGTACTTC. Amino acid sequence: CASSQDRAGEGQETQYF.

The chain carries TRBV6-5 and TRBJ2-7; the D gene is possibly TRBD2 (5 bases). V lost 4 bases to trimming and J lost 2 bases, with 15 bases between them. CDR3 length: 15 amino acids. CDR1 and CDR2 (germline): MNHEY, SVGAGI. This CDR3 reads CASSLSSGATYEQYF. The CDR3 DNA is TGTGCCAGCAGTTTATCCAGCGGAGCAACCTACGAGCAGTACTTC.

The chain carries TRBV10-3 and TRBJ1-1; 8 bases are a match to TRBD1. Germline V lookup: CDR1 ENHRY, CDR2 SYGVKD. With 5 bases clipped from V and 1 base from J, the junction kept 3 bases outside the gene matches. The CDR3 runs 14 residues. CDR3 protein: CAISKDRANTEAFF. CDR3 sequence (DNA): TGTGCCATCAGTAAGGACAGGGCGAACACTGAAGCTTTCTTT.

The chain has TRBV27 and TRBJ2-7; D possibly corresponds to TRBD1 (6 bases). The CDR3 runs 13 residues. Trimming cost V 5 bases and J 3 bases, with 11 bases left between them. CDR1 and CDR2 (germline): MNHEY, SMNVEV (reference sequence). In DNA form, the CDR3 reads TGTGCCAGCAGTGTCCGGGACAACTACGAGCAGTACTTC. Protein sequence: CASSVRDNYEQYF.

The chain recombines TRBV27 with TRBJ1-5; 7 positions agree with TRBD1. V shed 6 bases, J shed 5 bases, and the junction held 4 bases outside the gene matches. CDR3 length: 13 amino acids. Germline V gene data show CDR1 as MNHEY and CDR2 as SMNVEV (reference sequence). The CDR3 nucleotides read TGTGCCAGCAGCCACGACAGGGATCAGCCCCAGCATTTT. This encodes CASSHDRDQPQHF.

This clone was seen a single time. The rearrangement uses TRBV7-9 and TRBJ1-5; D gene unclear. The CDR3 totals 12 residues. Per the germline V gene, CDR1 is SEHNR and CDR2 is FQNEAQ (reference sequence). Trimming removed 6 bases from V and 10 bases from J, with 13 bases in between. The CDR3 loop reads CASSPPRGPQHF. The CDR3 coding sequence is TGTGCCAGCAGTCCCCCCCGGGGACCCCAGCATTTT. Filled out from reference TRBV7-9 and TRBJ1-5, the complete variable domain reads DTGVSQNPRHKITKRGQNVTFRCDPISEHNRLYWYRQTLGQGPEFLTYFQNEAQLEKSRLLSDRFSAERPKGSFSTLEIQRTEQGDSAMYLCASSPPRGPQHFGDGTRLSIL.

The CDR3 here is CASRFGASGSTGELFF. CDR3 DNA sequence: TGTGCCAGCAGGTTTGGGGCTAGCGGCTCCACCGGGGAGCTGTTTTTT. This chain joins TRBV7-9 and TRBJ2-2, with 7 nucleotides matching TRBD2. The germline V gene has CDR1 SEHNR and CDR2 FQNEAQ (reference sequence). J gave up 4 bases and V 6 bases, and 11 bases lay outside the gene matches. This CDR3 has 16 amino acids.